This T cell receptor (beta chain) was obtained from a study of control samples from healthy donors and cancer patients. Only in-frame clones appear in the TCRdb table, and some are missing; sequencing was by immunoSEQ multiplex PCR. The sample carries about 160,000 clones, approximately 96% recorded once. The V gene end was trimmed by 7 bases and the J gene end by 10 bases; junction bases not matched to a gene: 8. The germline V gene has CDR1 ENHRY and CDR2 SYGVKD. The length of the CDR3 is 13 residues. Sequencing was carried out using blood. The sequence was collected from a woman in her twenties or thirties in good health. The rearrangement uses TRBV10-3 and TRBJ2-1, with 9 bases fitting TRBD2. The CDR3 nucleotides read TGTGCCATCACTAGCGGGACCCCCAGAGAGCAGTTCTTC. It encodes CAITSGTPREQFF.